The clone carrying this TCR beta chain came up many times. The antigen remains undetermined. The record originates from a study of T cells in Graves' hyperthyroidism and ophthalmopathy. Study-level findings and limits: In blood, most of the thyroid clonotypes expanded above 0.001 were also present.

From germline, CDR1 is KGHSH and CDR2 LQKENI. The CDR3 consists of 13 residues. V lost 3 bases and J lost 8, with 10 bases in between. TCR beta CDR3 region amplification was performed from RNA transcripts. Initially, a first-round RT-PCR of the TCR CDR3 employed the HTBI primer set. A single record per CDR3 protein comes from TCRdb applying MiXCR to the multiplex PCR reads. The data contain about 580,000 distinct CDR3 sequences, more than 11% of them seen just once; the ten biggest clones take up roughly 5.7%. The source of this sequence is a woman aged 30 to 39 with Graves' hyperthyroidism that later progressed to Graves' ophthalmopathy. The specimen sequenced was blood. The genes are TRBV18 and TRBJ1-4; D is undetermined. CDR3 DNA: TGTGCCAGCTCACCTTTGGAGTGGGAAAAACTGTTTTTT. Its protein is CASSPLEWEKLFF. Full variable domain (rest looked up from reference TRBV18 and TRBJ1-4): NAGVMQNPRHLVRRRGQEARLRCSPMKGHSHVYWYRQLPEEGLKFMVYLQKENIIDESGMPKERFSAEFPKEGPSILRIQQVVRGDSAAYFCASSPLEWEKLFFGSGTQLSVL.